The clone carrying this T cell receptor beta chain has just a few counts. Its matching antigen is unknown. Individual cDNA molecules (in the library) carried attached unique molecular identifiers. One entry per CDR3 protein results from TCRdb running MiXCR on the RACE reads. Altogether about 84,000 distinct CDR3 sequences are present, about 9.4% being singletons, with the ten largest covering 5%. CDR1 and CDR2 from the germline V gene are SNHLY and FYNNEI. CDR3 length: 15 amino acids. After removal of 2 bases from V and 7 bases from J, the junction contained 5 bases not matched to a gene. These data belong to a study of human T cells and chemical hapten exposure. About the research overall: Scalp application of diphenylcyclopropenone was performed weekly in patients across the entire approximately 24-week study.

Study-wide results and limits: All donors were alopecia patients, so their immunity may differ from that of healthy people.

As to time point: patch test 2, 6 weeks after DPC sensitization. Treatment meaning: therapeutic diphenylcyclopropenone sensitization with weekly scalp DPC. In every case, blood was obtained before the patch test was applied. The sequence was collected from a woman aged 50 to 60 with alopecia areata. Some clones in this sample may be carry-over from other donors' samples. Sequences were derived from whole blood, sampled in connection with sensitization to the hapten diphenylcyclopropenone (DPC). The rearrangement links TRBV2 to TRBJ2-1, with 10 bases aligning to TRBD2. The CDR3 here is CASSESSGGSNEQFF. The CDR3 coding sequence is TGTGCCAGCAGTGAATCTAGCGGGGGTAGTAATGAGCAGTTCTTC.